This TCR beta chain originates from a study of response to subunit inactivated influenza vaccine. Study-wide findings and caveats: It was suggested by the authors that few new T cells are recruited by each seasonal influenza vaccination.

The CDR3 is made up of 14 amino acids. V was pared by 6 bases and J by 5 bases, with 14 bases between. The germline V gene encodes CDR1 MNHNS and CDR2 SASEGT. Each CDR3 protein gets one entry after TCRdb re-called the RT-PCR reads with MiXCR. Here the sample spans roughly 780,000 distinct CDR3 sequences, around a sixth being singletons. As regards this clonotype: The antigen is undetermined.

The TCR was taken from a man aged 50 to 59 who received an inactivated influenza vaccine. This rearrangement joins TRBV6-1 to TRBJ2-1; perhaps D is TRBD1 or TRBD2 (5 bases each). The sequences come from PBMCs from blood, collected roughly 5 days after vaccination. The DNA for the CDR3 is TGTGCCAGCAGCCGGGACGGAAAAAACAATGAGCAGTTCTTC. This gives the protein CASSRDGKNNEQFF.